One and the same sample provided the 25 T cell receptor beta chains below, sequenced in a study of T-cell reconstitution after alpha-beta-depleted transplantation in children. Study-wide points: The main origin of T-cell counts and diversity one year after transplant was newly produced T cells.

During its preparation, the TCRbeta library received unique molecular identifiers. TCRdb independently ran MiXCR on the PCR reads; one entry per CDR3 protein. The repertoire consists of 250,000 to 300,000 distinct CDR3 sequences, with around 7.3% occurring once and the leading ten covering over 7.5%. Their specific antigens are unknown. Sequenced material: peripheral blood, taken 360 days after TCRalphabeta/CD19-depleted stem cell transplant. The source is a female patient under 10 years old who had a stem cell transplant for Fanconi anemia, so the T cells may come from the graft donor.

At least ten counts were recorded for this clonotype. The genes are TRBV4-1 and TRBJ2-7, with D maybe TRBD2 (5 bases). The V and J ends lost 5 bases and 7 bases respectively, with 18 bases between them. This CDR3 has 14 residues. Germline V CDR1 and CDR2: MGHRA, YSYEKL. In DNA, the CDR3 is TGCGCCAGCAGCTTAGACCCCGGGGTCCCGGAGCAGTACTTC. This sequence encodes CASSLDPGVPEQYF.

The sample holds many counts of this clonotype. The rearrangement links TRBV20-1 to TRBJ1-2; no firm D call. The CDR3 loop spans 13 amino acids. Trimming cost V 6 bases and J 0 bases, with 11 bases left between them. CDR1 is DFQATT, CDR2 SNEGSKA, per germline (reference sequence). The CDR3 bases are TGCAGTGCCCGGACCTCTTCTAACTATGGCTACACCTTC. It yields the protein CSARTSSNYGYTF.

This chain uses TRBV6-2 or TRBV6-3 with TRBJ2-1, with 7 positions matching TRBD2. Germline V CDR1 and CDR2: MNHEY, SVGEGT. This CDR3 comprises 10 residues. This CDR3 is CATREGEQFF. In DNA form, the CDR3 reads TGTGCTACCAGGGAGGGTGAGCAGTTCTTC.

The chain carries TRBV5-1 and TRBJ2-5, with TRBD2 as a possible D gene (7 bases). Trimming pared 7 bases from V and 4 bases from J, leaving 14 bases between. The germline gives CDR1 SGHRS, CDR2 YFSETQ. The CDR3 has 13 amino acids. The CDR3 region has the DNA TGCGCCAGCGGACTAGGGGGAGGAGAGACCCAGTACTTC. Translation gives CASGLGGGETQYF.

This clonotype was seen at least ten times. The chain has TRBV20-1 and TRBJ1-1, with no clear D. The germline V gene has CDR1 DFQATT and CDR2 SNEGSKA (reference sequence). The CDR3 sequence is 15 residues long. V lost 0 bases and J lost 1, with 12 bases in between. CDR3 sequence (DNA): TGCAGTGCTAGAGATTCCGGAATTTCGAACACTGAAGCTTTCTTT. Translated: CSARDSGISNTEAFF.

This clonotype was counted ten times or more. V is TRBV4-2 and J is TRBJ2-2; 7 bases line up with TRBD2. This CDR3 has 15 residues. In germline, CDR1 is LGHNA, CDR2 YNFKEQ. V lost 1 base and J lost 5; bases outside the gene matches: 4. Here the CDR3 reads CASSQVGGNTGELFF. CDR3 nucleotide sequence: TGTGCCAGCAGCCAAGTCGGGGGGAATACCGGGGAGCTGTTTTTT.

This clonotype was counted only a few times. This CDR3 is CASSLLPNSPLHF. The DNA of the CDR3 is TGTGCCAGCAGTTTATTGCCGAATTCACCCCTCCACTTT. The chain recombines TRBV28 with TRBJ1-6; unclear D gene. Germline loops: CDR1 MDHEN, CDR2 SYDVKM. Trimming removed 1 base from V and 7 bases from J, with 5 bases in between. The CDR3 is 13 amino acids.

V and J are TRBV4-1 and TRBJ2-7; D remains ambiguous. V lost 1 base and J 2 bases, leaving 12 bases between the germline ends. The V gene's germline CDR1 is MGHRA and CDR2 YSYEKL. The CDR3 spans 15 residues. Here the CDR3 reads CASSQVGLPPYEQYF. The CDR3 DNA is TGCGCCAGCAGCCAAGTGGGCCTCCCCCCCTACGAGCAGTACTTC.

At least ten counts were recorded for this clonotype. The chain links TRBV20-1 to TRBJ2-1, with 14 bases matching TRBD2. The V gene end was trimmed by 6 bases and the J gene end by 3 bases; junction bases not matched to a gene: 13. The CDR3 consists of 18 residues. Looked up from germline, CDR1 is DFQATT and CDR2 is SNEGSKA (reference sequence). The CDR3 nucleotides read TGCAGTGCGTGGGGACTAGCGGGGGCCATAAACAACTACAATGAGCAGTTCTTC. As protein: CSAWGLAGAINNYNEQFF.

This chain connects TRBV10-3 to TRBJ1-5, with 7 nucleotides matching TRBD1. The V and J ends lost 2 bases and 3 bases, in that order; junction bases with no gene match: 4. From germline, CDR1 is ENHRY and CDR2 SYGVKD. The length of the CDR3 is 15 residues. CDR3 bases: TGTGCCATCAGTGAGGGGGACAGCCCCAATCAGCCCCAGCATTTT. Its translation: CAISEGDSPNQPQHF.

The gene calls are TRBV5-5 and TRBJ2-3; D is possibly TRBD1 (6 bases). Germline CDR1 is SGHKS and CDR2 is YYEKEE (reference sequence). V dropped 2 bases and J dropped 0 bases, with 19 bases sitting between them. The CDR3 is 18 amino acids. The CDR3 region is CASSLQGNAIISTDTQYF. The DNA of the CDR3 is TGTGCCAGCAGCTTACAGGGAAATGCAATTATCAGCACAGATACGCAGTATTTT.

The chain couples TRBV20-1 to TRBJ1-2; D is uncertain. The length of the CDR3 is 11 residues. Germline V gene sequence: CDR1 DFQATT, CDR2 SNEGSKA (reference sequence). In nucleotides, the CDR3 is TGCAGCGCAGACACGGAGAGCGGCTACACCTTC. Amino acid sequence: CSADTESGYTF.

This clonotype was seen a handful of times. The genes are TRBV7-9 and TRBJ2-1; no definite D call. The V end lost 1 base, the J end lost 8 bases, and 6 bases lay between the germline ends. Per germline, CDR1 SEHNR and CDR2 FQNEAQ (reference sequence). The CDR3 runs to 12 residues. CDR3 amino acids: CASSLEWHEQFF. The CDR3 DNA sequence: TGTGCCAGCAGCTTAGAATGGCATGAGCAGTTCTTC.

For the CDR3, the DNA is TGTGCCAGCAGCTTAGAGCTTCATCTAGCGGGAGAAACAGATACGCAGTATTTT. It specifies CASSLELHLAGETDTQYF. V and J are TRBV11-3 and TRBJ2-3; 10 bases line up with TRBD2. There are 18 residues in the CDR3. CDR1 is SGHNT and CDR2 is YENEEA in the germline V gene. V was pared by 0 bases and J by 3 bases, with 9 bases of the junction left unmatched. Supplemented by reference TRBV11-3 and TRBJ2-3, the full variable domain reads EAGVVQSPRYKIIEKKQPVAFWCNPISGHNTLYWYLQNLGQGPELLIRYENEEAVDDSQLPKDRFSAERLKGVDSTLKIQPAELGDSAVYLCASSLELHLAGETDTQYFGPGTRLTVL.

As concerns this clonotype: A much larger clone differs from this one at a single base, so this may be a read error. This CDR3 fails to terminate in the conserved phenylalanine or tryptophan, so it likely reflects a read error. The rearrangement uses TRBV12-3 or TRBV12-4 and TRBJ1-2; 8 nucleotides match TRBD1. This CDR3 is 17 amino acids long. V was pared by 5 bases and J by 3 bases, with 14 bases of the junction left unmatched. CDR3 sequence (DNA): TGTGCCAGCAGTGTTTACGGTCCTCGGACAGGGCACTATGGCTACACCTAC. This translates into CASSVYGPRTGHYGYTY.

This clonotype was seen more than once but under ten times. The J gene is TRBJ2-7, the V gene TRBV7-9; maybe TRBD1 (6 bases). The CDR3 has 13 amino acids. V was clipped by 3 bases and J by 6 bases, with 12 bases between them. Looked up from germline, CDR1 is SEHNR and CDR2 is FQNEAQ (reference sequence). In DNA, the CDR3 is TGTGCCAGCAGCTTTAGTAACAGGGTCGAGCAGTACTTC. Amino acid sequence: CASSFSNRVEQYF.

In its sample, this clonotype was seen many times. Here the CDR3 reads CSVVDSMSYEQYF. The CDR3 nucleotides are TGCAGCGTTGTGGACAGTATGTCCTACGAGCAGTACTTC. This chain joins TRBV29-1 and TRBJ2-7; TRBD1 is a possible D gene (6 bases). This CDR3 is 13 amino acids long. The V gene's germline CDR1 is SQVTM and CDR2 ANQGSEA. V was trimmed by 4 bases and J by 1 base, leaving 11 bases between them.

This clonotype was recorded many times. V and J are TRBV5-1 and TRBJ2-5; 10 bases fit TRBD1. The CDR3 totals 18 residues. CDR1 and CDR2 from the germline V gene are SGHRS and YFSETQ. Trimming removed 0 bases from V and 6 bases from J; junction bases left unmatched: 14. The CDR3 bases are TGCGCCAGCAGCTTGGATGGGACAGGGGTGGGACTCAGCCAGACCCAGTACTTC. Translated: CASSLDGTGVGLSQTQYF.

This clonotype was counted ten times or more. The V and J genes are TRBV12-3 or TRBV12-4 and TRBJ2-3; D may be TRBD1 (6 bases). This CDR3 is built from 14 residues. V was clipped by 5 bases and J by 5 bases, with 14 bases between them. The CDR3 protein is CASSPRAGVDTQYF. CDR3 DNA: TGTGCCAGCAGTCCACGCGCAGGGGTAGATACGCAGTATTTT.

This clonotype was recorded many times. CDR3 protein: CASSQDPTTGELFF. The CDR3 DNA reads as TGTGCCAGCAGCCAAGATCCCACGACCGGGGAGCTGTTTTTT. The rearrangement uses TRBV3-1 and TRBJ2-2; the D is unclear. The CDR3 length is 14 residues. Trimming removed 0 bases from V and 5 bases from J, with 7 bases in between. The V gene's germline CDR1 is LGHDT and CDR2 YNNKEL (reference sequence).

This clonotype was observed a handful of times. This chain uses TRBV27 with TRBJ2-1; 8 bases align to TRBD2. V dropped 2 bases and J dropped 4; count of bases not matched to a gene: 7. The V gene's germline CDR1 is MNHEY and CDR2 SMNVEV (reference sequence). The CDR3 is 16 amino acids. Here the CDR3 DNA reads TGTGCCAGCAGTTTACCGTCGGGGGGGCCTTACAATGAGCAGTTCTTC. Translated: CASSLPSGGPYNEQFF.

This clonotype came up many times. The chain is built from TRBV20-1 and TRBJ2-3; 7 positions match TRBD2. The CDR3 loop spans 15 amino acids. V was pared by 0 bases and J by 2 bases, with 5 bases of the junction left unmatched. Looked up from germline, CDR1 is DFQATT and CDR2 is SNEGSKA (reference sequence). The DNA of the CDR3 is TGCAGTGCTAGAGATCAAAGCGGGGTCACAGATACGCAGTATTTT. It yields the protein CSARDQSGVTDTQYF.

This clonotype was seen repeatedly, ten times or more. The gene calls are TRBV7-2 and TRBJ2-1; tentative D call: TRBD2 (5 bases). The CDR3 is 16 amino acids. Trimming removed 5 bases from V and 4 bases from J, with 18 bases in between. Germline assignment: CDR1 SGHTA and CDR2 FQGNSA. CDR3 amino acids: CASSRYSAVSYNEQFF. Written as DNA, the CDR3 is TGTGCCAGCAGCCGATACTCAGCGGTCTCATACAATGAGCAGTTCTTC.

This clonotype was observed many times. The CDR3 DNA reads TGTGCCAGCAGCTTGGGCCTCGGCGGCACTGAAGCTTTCTTT. Translated, it gives CASSLGLGGTEAFF. This rearrangement joins TRBV7-9 to TRBJ1-1; D gene uncertain. Germline CDR1 is SEHNR and CDR2 is FQNEAQ (reference sequence). Trimming removed 3 bases at V and 4 bases at J, with 12 bases between. The CDR3 is 14 residues long. The full variable domain, rest sourced from reference TRBV7-9 and TRBJ1-1, is DTGVSQNPRHKITKRGQNVTFRCDPISEHNRLYWYRQTLGQGPEFLTYFQNEAQLEKSRLLSDRFSAERPKGSFSTLEIQRTEQGDSAMYLCASSLGLGGTEAFFGQGTRLTVV.

There are many counts of this clonotype. The chain combines TRBV10-3 with TRBJ2-2; 14 bases are shared with TRBD2. The CDR3 extends over 16 amino acids. Germline assignment: CDR1 ENHRY and CDR2 SYGVKD. V trimming: 7 bases; J trimming: 2 bases; junction bases outside the gene matches: 3. The CDR3, as DNA: TGTGCCATCACGGGGACTAGCGGGAGAAACACCGGGGAGCTGTTTTTT. Protein: CAITGTSGRNTGELFF.